These T cell receptor beta chains were read from a single sample in a study of cytomegalovirus exposure and HLA in healthy donors. The table came from immunoSEQ multiplex PCR; TCRdb's copy has only in-frame clones and leaves some out. The sample has approximately 160,000 clones; about 80% are singletons. Input material: PBMCs. These receptors all come from a male donor in good health and CMV-seronegative. Both conserved end residues are part of each CDR3.

v_gene	j_gene	CDR3aa
TRBV7-9	TRBJ1-1	CASSPTGIGTEAFF
TRBV16	TRBJ1-6	CASSRGTFRDGGNSPLHF
TRBV27	TRBJ1-5	CATAGGGYSNQPQHF
TRBV9	TRBJ2-6	CASSITGTGGAGANVLTF
TRBV5-3	TRBJ1-4	CAKRGRGREKLFF
TRBV6-1	TRBJ2-1	CASSEEGRGLRNEQFF
TRBV4-1	TRBJ1-2	CASSQGQGVYGYTF
TRBV9	TRBJ2-7	CASSASTGGYEQYF
TRBV7-2	TRBJ2-7	CASSLDLRQGLPYEQYF
TRBV29-1	TRBJ2-3	CSAEGTSGGTDTQYF
TRBV4-1	TRBJ1-2	CASSQDAGRGGYTF
TRBV27	TRBJ1-1	CASSSLQGNTEAFF
TRBV27	TRBJ2-7	CASSSARQDYEQYF
TRBV19	TRBJ1-6	CASRLKGLSSYNSPLHF
TRBV7-3	TRBJ2-3	CASSLTPGSRTDTQYF
TRBV28	TRBJ1-2	CASSEAGIEGYTF
TRBV7-6	TRBJ1-6	CASSLSSYNSPLHF
TRBV13	TRBJ2-2	CASSYSPGLLNTGELFF
TRBV5-1	TRBJ1-2	CASSLGSGSNYGYTF
TRBV29-1	TRBJ2-2	CSVKPRQGTGELLF
TRBV9	TRBJ2-3	CASSVDLGDTQYF
TRBV30	TRBJ2-1	CAWSVRRTTYNEQFF
TRBV6-6	TRBJ2-1	CASSYEAGGPYNEQFF
TRBV5-5	TRBJ1-2	CASSLANRGLGGYTF
TRBV2	TRBJ2-7	CASSETGTGDDEQYF
TRBV19	TRBJ2-1	CASGPGQGHRQFF
TRBV29-1	TRBJ2-2	CSVISGGGTGELFF
TRBV5-4	TRBJ2-7	CASSWGWGGAYEQYF
TRBV18	TRBJ1-1	CASSPARGTEAFF
TRBV5-1	TRBJ2-3	CASSVGATTDTQYF
TRBV12-5	TRBJ1-6	CASGLIPPWTGGLPSSYNSPLHF
TRBV19	TRBJ1-3	CASSVGTGSTSGNTIYF
TRBV6-1	TRBJ2-7	CASSGQLAGAYEQYF
TRBV6-1	TRBJ2-1	CASSEALAGQTLWNEQFF
TRBV7-8	TRBJ2-1	CASSLGTSGDEQFF
TRBV7-2	TRBJ1-1	CASSPRPGDTEAFF
TRBV5-1	TRBJ1-2	CASSLTGYGYTF
TRBV27	TRBJ1-2	CASITNHYHRTGRPNYGYTF
TRBV28	TRBJ2-7	CASSSLGTSGSYEQYF
TRBV14	TRBJ2-2	CASSPQNTGELFF
TRBV5-4	TRBJ2-3	CASSPGSTDTQYF
TRBV18	TRBJ1-5	CASSPTTGARQPQHF
TRBV5-1	TRBJ2-5	CASSLAPLTGAQETQYF
TRBV7-9	TRBJ1-1	CSSSGQGAEAFF
TRBV29-1	TRBJ1-1	CSVDGTDTGSTEAFF